Listed here are 15 T cell receptor beta chains from one sample, sequenced in a study of T cells in Graves' hyperthyroidism and ophthalmopathy. Amplified regions were TCR beta CDR3 sequences from RNA transcripts. When the TCR CDR3 underwent first-round RT-PCR, the HTBI primer set was used. TCRdb ran MiXCR on the multiplex PCR reads and lists one entry per CDR3 protein. Among hundreds of thousands of distinct CDR3 sequences listed, around 13% were seen once. Material for sequencing was blood. These TCRs come from a woman in her late teens or twenties with Graves' hyperthyroidism.

This clonotype was counted ten times or more. The rearrangement joins TRBV30 to TRBJ2-7; D perhaps matches TRBD2 (6 bases). V lost 5 bases, J lost 4 bases, and 9 bases lay in between. CDR1 and CDR2 from the germline V gene are GTSNPN and SVGIG (reference sequence). CDR3 length equals 11 residues. CDR3 region: CAWVTSYEQYF. CDR3 bases: TGTGCCTGGGTGACTAGTTACGAGCAGTACTTC. Filled out from reference TRBV30 and TRBJ2-7, the complete variable domain reads SQTIHQWPATLVQPVGSPLSLECTVEGTSNPNLYWYRQAAGRGLQLLFYSVGIGQISSEVPQNLSASRPQDRQFILSSKKLLLSDSGFYLCAWVTSYEQYFGPGTRLTVT.

This clonotype was seen repeatedly, ten times or more. The chain couples TRBV27 to TRBJ1-2, with TRBD1 matching over 8 bases. The J segment lost 1 base and the V segment lost 6 bases, leaving 7 bases of the junction unmatched. Germline V gives CDR1 MNHEY, CDR2 SMNVEV (reference sequence). CDR3 length: 15 residues. The DNA of the CDR3 is TGTGCCAGCAGCGACAGGGGCCGGGGTAACTATGGCTACACCTTC. Translating it yields CASSDRGRGNYGYTF.

This chain links TRBV20-1 with TRBJ2-7; TRBD1 aligns across 9 bases. Looked up from germline, CDR1 is DFQATT and CDR2 is SNEGSKA (reference sequence). The CDR3 sequence is 14 residues long. Trimming at V came to 6 bases and at J to 2 bases, leaving 8 bases not matched to a gene. CDR3 DNA: TGCAGTGCGCTGCCGGGACAGGGCCCCTACGAGCAGTACTTC. This gives the protein CSALPGQGPYEQYF.

This clonotype has a handful of counts. J is TRBJ1-6 and V is TRBV19; TRBD1 might be the D (5 bases). Germline-derived CDR1 and CDR2 are LNHDA and SQIVND (reference sequence). The CDR3 spans 12 residues. The V end was cut by 2 bases, the J end by 12 bases, with 8 bases between. CDR3 sequence reads: CASSISGGPLHF. CDR3 nucleotides: TGTGCCAGTAGTATATCTGGGGGACCCCTCCACTTT.

This clonotype has ten or more counts. The chain combines TRBV15 with TRBJ2-3; D is perhaps TRBD2 (5 bases). CDR3 size: 16 residues. Germline CDR1 LNHNV, CDR2 YYDKDF (reference sequence). V gave up 2 bases and J gave up 0 bases, with 12 bases separating them. The CDR3 bases are TGTGCCACCAGCAGAACCAGCGGTTCTAGCACAGATACGCAGTATTTT. Translated: CATSRTSGSSTDTQYF.

This clonotype has a count of ten or more. The chain carries TRBV7-3 and TRBJ1-1; D is perhaps TRBD1 (5 bases). V was clipped by 1 base and J by 2 bases, with 11 bases between them. This CDR3 comprises 15 residues. Germline values: CDR1 SGHTA, CDR2 FQGTGA. The DNA of the CDR3 is TGTGCCAGCAGCTTAAAAAGGGGAGGAAACACTGAAGCTTTCTTT. It codes for CASSLKRGGNTEAFF. Complete variable domain (other parts from reference TRBV7-3 and TRBJ1-1): GAGVSQTPSNKVTEKGKYVELRCDPISGHTALYWYRQSLGQGPEFLIYFQGTGAADDSGLPNDRFFAVRPEGSVSTLKIQRTERGDSAVYLCASSLKRGGNTEAFFGQGTRLTVV.

This clonotype was counted between two and nine times. The chain is built from TRBV4-3 and TRBJ2-2, with 14 nucleotides matching TRBD2. The length of the CDR3 is 16 residues. Per germline, CDR1 LGHNA and CDR2 YSLEER. The V gene end was trimmed by 3 bases and the J gene end by 5 bases; junction bases not matched to a gene: 2. The CDR3 here is CASSQTSGRGTGELFF. The CDR3 nucleotides are TGCGCCAGCAGCCAGACTAGCGGGAGGGGAACCGGGGAGCTGTTTTTT.

At least ten counts were recorded for this clonotype. The genes are TRBV30 and TRBJ2-7, with D unclear. Looked up from germline, CDR1 is GTSNPN and CDR2 is SVGIG (reference sequence). This CDR3 comprises 11 residues. V lost 2 bases, J lost 6 bases, and 8 bases lay in between. Here the CDR3 DNA reads TGTGCCTGGAGTCTCGATCGCGAGCAGTACTTC. Protein: CAWSLDREQYF.

This clonotype was seen repeatedly, ten times or more. The V and J genes are TRBV6-2 or TRBV6-3 and TRBJ2-2; D gene ambiguous. Germline CDR1 is MNHEY and CDR2 is SVGEGT. Trimming left V 8 bases short and J 3 bases short, with 10 bases between. The CDR3 sequence is 13 residues long. The CDR3 nucleotides read TGTGCCAGCGCATCTCGTGACACCGGGGAGCTGTTTTTT. Protein: CASASRDTGELFF.

V and J are TRBV2 and TRBJ2-7, with 11 bases fitting TRBD1. The CDR3 is 17 amino acids. Unmatched junction bases numbered 13, after V lost 4 bases and J lost 5 bases. Germline CDR1 reads SNHLY; CDR2 reads FYNNEI. The CDR3 region has the DNA TGTGCCAGCAGTGGGACAGGGGGCCGTCTTAAGGGGAACGAGCAGTACTTC. Protein product: CASSGTGGRLKGNEQYF. The variable domain in full, completed from reference TRBV2 and TRBJ2-7, reads EPEVTQTPSHQVTQMGQEVILRCVPISNHLYFYWYRQILGQKVEFLVSFYNNEISEKSEIFDDQFSVERPDGSNFTLKIRSTKLEDSAMYFCASSGTGGRLKGNEQYFGPGTRLTVT.

This clonotype has a count of ten or more. This rearrangement joins TRBV18 to TRBJ1-2, with D possibly matching TRBD1 (5 bases). The germline V gene has CDR1 KGHSH and CDR2 LQKENI. The V end was cut by 4 bases, the J end by 4 bases, with 19 bases between. CDR3 length equals 16 residues. The CDR3 region is CASSRLRDGETYGYTF. As DNA, the CDR3 is TGTGCCAGCTCACGTCTTCGGGACGGTGAGACCTATGGCTACACCTTC.

This clonotype was detected many times. The V and J genes are TRBV5-1 and TRBJ1-2, with 8 bases that match TRBD1. In germline, CDR1 is SGHRS, CDR2 YFSETQ. This CDR3 spans 14 amino acids. Trimming took 3 bases from V and 1 from J; bases not matched to a gene: 2. The CDR3 DNA is TGCGCCAGCAGCTGGGGACAGGATAACTATGGCTACACCTTC. Protein sequence: CASSWGQDNYGYTF.

This clonotype was found many times. The rearrangement links TRBV28 to TRBJ1-1, with TRBD1 as a possible D gene (5 bases). The V end was cut by 4 bases, the J end by 4 bases, with 19 bases between. This CDR3 spans 16 amino acids. Germline V CDR1 and CDR2: MDHEN, SYDVKM. The DNA for the CDR3 is TGTGCCAGCAGTTCCACTGGGACCGATGGGGGCACTGAAGCTTTCTTT. Translation: CASSSTGTDGGTEAFF.

The table lists this clonotype with many counts. The chain combines TRBV7-8 with TRBJ1-5; D remains ambiguous. The length of the CDR3 is 15 residues. V lost 2 bases to trimming and J lost 4 bases, with 12 bases between them. Germline V gene data show CDR1 as SGHVS and CDR2 as FQNEAQ. This chain's CDR3 is CASSLRTGKNQPQHF. CDR3 DNA sequence: TGTGCCAGCAGCTTAAGGACGGGTAAAAATCAGCCCCAGCATTTT.

This clonotype was counted only a few times. This chain uses TRBV15 with TRBJ2-1; D call uncertain. Germline CDR1 and CDR2: LNHNV and YYDKDF (reference sequence). The length of the CDR3 is 14 residues. Trimming removed 0 bases at V and 7 bases at J, with 10 bases between. Here the CDR3 reads CATSRDRDRNEQFF. CDR3 nucleotide sequence: TGTGCCACCAGCAGAGATCGAGATCGGAATGAGCAGTTCTTC.